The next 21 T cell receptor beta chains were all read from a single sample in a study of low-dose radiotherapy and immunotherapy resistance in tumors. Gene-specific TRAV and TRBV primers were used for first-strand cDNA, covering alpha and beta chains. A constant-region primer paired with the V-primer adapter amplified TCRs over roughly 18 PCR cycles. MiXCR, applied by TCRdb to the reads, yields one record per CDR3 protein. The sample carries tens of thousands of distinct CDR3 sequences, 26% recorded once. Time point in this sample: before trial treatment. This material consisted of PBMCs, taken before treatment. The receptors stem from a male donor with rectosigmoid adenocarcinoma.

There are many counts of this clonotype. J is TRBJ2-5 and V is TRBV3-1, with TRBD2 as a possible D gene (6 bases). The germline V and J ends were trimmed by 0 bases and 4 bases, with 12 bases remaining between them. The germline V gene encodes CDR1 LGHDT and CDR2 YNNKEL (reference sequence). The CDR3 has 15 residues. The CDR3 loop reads CASSQEVAVRETQYF. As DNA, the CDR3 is TGTGCCAGCAGCCAAGAGGTAGCGGTCCGAGAGACCCAGTACTTC.

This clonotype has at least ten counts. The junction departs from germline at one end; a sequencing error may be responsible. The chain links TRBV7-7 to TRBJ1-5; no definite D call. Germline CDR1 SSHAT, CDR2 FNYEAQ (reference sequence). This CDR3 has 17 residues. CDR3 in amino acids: CASSLAQHPRGNQPQHF. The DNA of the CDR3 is TGTGCTAGCAGCTTAGCCCAACACCCACGGGGCAATCAGCCCCAGCATTTT.

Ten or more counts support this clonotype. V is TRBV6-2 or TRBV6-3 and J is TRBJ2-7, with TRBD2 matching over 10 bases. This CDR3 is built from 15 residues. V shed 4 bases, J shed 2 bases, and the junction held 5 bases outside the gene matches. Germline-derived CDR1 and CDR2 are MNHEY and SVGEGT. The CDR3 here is CASSSSLAGAYEQYF. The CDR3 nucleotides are TGTGCCAGCAGTTCGTCCCTAGCGGGAGCCTACGAGCAGTACTTC.

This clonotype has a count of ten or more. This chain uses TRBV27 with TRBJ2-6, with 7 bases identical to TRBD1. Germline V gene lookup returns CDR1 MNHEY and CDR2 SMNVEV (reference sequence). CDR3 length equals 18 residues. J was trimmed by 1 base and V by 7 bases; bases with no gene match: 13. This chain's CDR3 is CASTQGGSGGSGANVLTF. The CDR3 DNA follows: TGTGCCAGCACCCAAGGCGGGTCAGGGGGATCTGGGGCCAACGTCCTGACTTTC.

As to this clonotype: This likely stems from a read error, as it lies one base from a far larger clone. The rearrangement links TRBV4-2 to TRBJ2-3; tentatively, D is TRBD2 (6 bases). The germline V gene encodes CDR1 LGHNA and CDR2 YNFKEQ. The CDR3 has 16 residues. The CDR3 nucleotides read TGTGCCAGCAGCCCGGACCAGGCGGGGTCCCGTACTACGAAGTATTTT. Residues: CASSPDQAGSRTTKYF.

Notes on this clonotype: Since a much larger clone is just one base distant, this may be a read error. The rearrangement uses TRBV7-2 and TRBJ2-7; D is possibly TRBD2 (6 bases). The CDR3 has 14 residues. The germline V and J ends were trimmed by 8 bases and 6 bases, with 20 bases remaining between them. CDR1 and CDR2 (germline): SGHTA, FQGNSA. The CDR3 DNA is TGTGCCAGCTCAAGCGAGGGACTCAGGGCCGAGCAGTACTTC. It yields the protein CASSSEGLRAEQYF.

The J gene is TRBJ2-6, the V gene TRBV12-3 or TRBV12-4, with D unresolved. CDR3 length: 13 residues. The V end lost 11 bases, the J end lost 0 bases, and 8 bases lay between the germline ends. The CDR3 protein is CAVETSGANVLTF. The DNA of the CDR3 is TGTGCCGTCGAAACCTCTGGGGCCAACGTCCTGACTTTC.

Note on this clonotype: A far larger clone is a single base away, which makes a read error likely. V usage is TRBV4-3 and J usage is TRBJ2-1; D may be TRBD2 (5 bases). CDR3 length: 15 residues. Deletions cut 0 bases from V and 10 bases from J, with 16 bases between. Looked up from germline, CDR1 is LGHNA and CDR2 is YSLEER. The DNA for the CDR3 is TGCGCCAGCAGCCAAGATCGCGGGCGCTCCTACGAGCAGTTCTTC. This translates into CASSQDRGRSYEQFF.

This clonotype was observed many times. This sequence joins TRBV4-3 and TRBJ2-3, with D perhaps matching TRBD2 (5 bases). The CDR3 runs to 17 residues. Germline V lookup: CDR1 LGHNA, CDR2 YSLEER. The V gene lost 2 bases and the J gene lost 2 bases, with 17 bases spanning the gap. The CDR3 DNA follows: TGCGCCAGCAGCCAAAGCGGTGGCAGGACTCACACAGATACGCAGTATTTT. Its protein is CASSQSGGRTHTDTQYF.

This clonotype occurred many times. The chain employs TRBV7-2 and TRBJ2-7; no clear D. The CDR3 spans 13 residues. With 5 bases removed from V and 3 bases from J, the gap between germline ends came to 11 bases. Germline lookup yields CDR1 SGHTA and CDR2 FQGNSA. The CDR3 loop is CASSLLDNYEQYF. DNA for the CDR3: TGTGCCAGCAGCCTACTCGACAACTACGAGCAGTACTTC.

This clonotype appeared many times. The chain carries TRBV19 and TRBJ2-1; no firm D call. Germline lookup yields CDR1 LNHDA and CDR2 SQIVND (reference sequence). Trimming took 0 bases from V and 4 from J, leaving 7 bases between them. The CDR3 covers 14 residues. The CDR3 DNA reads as TGTGCCAGTAGTATAGAGGGGTTATACAATGAGCAGTTCTTC. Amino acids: CASSIEGLYNEQFF.

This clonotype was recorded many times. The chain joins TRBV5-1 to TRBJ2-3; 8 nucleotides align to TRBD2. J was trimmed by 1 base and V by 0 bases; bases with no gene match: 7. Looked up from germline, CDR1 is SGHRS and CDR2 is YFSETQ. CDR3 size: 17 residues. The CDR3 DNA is TGCGCCAGCAGCTTGGATCGCAGCGGGGGTCGCACAGATACGCAGTATTTT. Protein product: CASSLDRSGGRTDTQYF.

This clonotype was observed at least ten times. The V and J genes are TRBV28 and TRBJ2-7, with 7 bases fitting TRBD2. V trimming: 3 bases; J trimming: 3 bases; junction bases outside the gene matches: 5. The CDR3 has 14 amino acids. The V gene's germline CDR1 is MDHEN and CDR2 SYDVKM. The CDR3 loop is CASSLLAVVYEQYF. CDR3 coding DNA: TGTGCCAGCAGTTTGCTAGCGGTAGTCTACGAGCAGTACTTC.

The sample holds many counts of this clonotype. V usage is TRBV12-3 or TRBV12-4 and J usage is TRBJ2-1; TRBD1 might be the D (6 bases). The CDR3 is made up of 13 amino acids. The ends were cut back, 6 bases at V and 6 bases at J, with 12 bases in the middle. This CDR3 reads CASRELTGNEQFF. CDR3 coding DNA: TGTGCCAGCAGGGAACTGACAGGCAATGAGCAGTTCTTC.

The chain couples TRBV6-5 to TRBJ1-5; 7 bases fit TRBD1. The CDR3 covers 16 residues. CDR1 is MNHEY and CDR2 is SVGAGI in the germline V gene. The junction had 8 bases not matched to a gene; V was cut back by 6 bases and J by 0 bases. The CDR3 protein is CASRAGTEYSNQPQHF. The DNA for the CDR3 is TGTGCCAGCAGGGCCGGGACAGAATATAGCAATCAGCCCCAGCATTTT.

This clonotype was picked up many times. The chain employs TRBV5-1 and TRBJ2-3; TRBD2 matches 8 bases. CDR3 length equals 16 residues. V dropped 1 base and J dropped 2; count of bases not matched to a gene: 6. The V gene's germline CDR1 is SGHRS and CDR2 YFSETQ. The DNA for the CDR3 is TGCGCCAGCAGCTTGCCCGGGACTAGTTTCACAGATACGCAGTATTTT. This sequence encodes CASSLPGTSFTDTQYF.

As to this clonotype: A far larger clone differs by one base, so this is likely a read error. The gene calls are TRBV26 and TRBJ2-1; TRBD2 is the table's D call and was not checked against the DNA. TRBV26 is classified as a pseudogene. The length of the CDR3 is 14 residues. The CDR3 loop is CASSLRRAGYEQFF. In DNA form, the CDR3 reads TGTGCCAGCAGTTTGAGACGGGCCGGCTACGAGCAGTTCTTC.

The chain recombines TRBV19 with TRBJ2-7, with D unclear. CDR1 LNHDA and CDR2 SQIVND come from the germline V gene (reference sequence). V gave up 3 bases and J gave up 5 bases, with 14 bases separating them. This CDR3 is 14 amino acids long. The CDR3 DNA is TGTGCCAGTAGTATGGGTGGCCCGCCCAACGAGCAGTACTTC. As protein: CASSMGGPPNEQYF. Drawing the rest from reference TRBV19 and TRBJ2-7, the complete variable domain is DGGITQSPKYLFRKEGQNVTLSCEQNLNHDAMYWYRQDPGQGLRLIYYSQIVNDFQKGDIAEGYSVSREKKESFPLTVTSAQKNPTAFYLCASSMGGPPNEQYFGPGTRLTVT.

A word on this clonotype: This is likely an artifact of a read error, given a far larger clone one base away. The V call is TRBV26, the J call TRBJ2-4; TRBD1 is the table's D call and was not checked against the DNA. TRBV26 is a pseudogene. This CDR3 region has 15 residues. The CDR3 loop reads CASSARGSSYNEQYF. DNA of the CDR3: TGTGCCAGCAGCGCCCGGGGGAGCTCCTACAATGAGCAGTACTTC.

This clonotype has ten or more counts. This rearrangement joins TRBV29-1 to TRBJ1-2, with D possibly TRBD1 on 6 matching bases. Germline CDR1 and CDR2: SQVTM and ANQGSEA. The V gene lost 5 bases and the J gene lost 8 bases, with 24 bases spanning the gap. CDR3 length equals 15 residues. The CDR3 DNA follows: TGCAGCGTTCCTTCCTCCGGGGGGCTCTTCGACGGCTACACCTTC. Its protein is CSVPSSGGLFDGYTF.

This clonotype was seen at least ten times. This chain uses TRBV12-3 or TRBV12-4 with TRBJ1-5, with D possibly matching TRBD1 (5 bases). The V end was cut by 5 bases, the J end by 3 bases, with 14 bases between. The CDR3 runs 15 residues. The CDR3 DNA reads TGTGCCAGCAGTCTCGTCGGGGCAACCAATCAGCCCCAGCATTTT. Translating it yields CASSLVGATNQPQHF.